A selection of T cell receptor beta chains follows, all from one sample in a study of T cell responses to AZD1222 COVID-19 vaccine. Method: immunoSEQ multiplex PCR; TCRdb's copy keeps in-frame clones and lacks some. The sample yields roughly 140,000 clones, more than 70% seen once. Sequenced here: peripheral blood, sampled on day 0 of MenACWY control vaccination. The receptors shown here come from an adult in good health. The conserved cysteine and the conserved F or W are not part of the CDR3 here. A D gene is named only where the DNA matches it firmly. A row's size may be missing; if present it is once, few, many or a size class.

CDR3 protein,D gene,V gene,clone size
ASSRHGRGGLDTQY,TRBD2,TRBV5-4,NA
AISQPTGSGTGELF,NA,TRBV10-3,once
ASSHPGTGNTIY,NA,TRBV4-1,NA
ASSSRQGETGELF,TRBD1,TRBV27,NA
ASSLVGEAF,NA,TRBV7-9,NA
ASSLPGRGSSYNEQF,NA,TRBV7-9,NA
ASQGHTEAF,NA,TRBV7-2,NA
ASSLERRASPLH,NA,TRBV5-8,few
ASSRRDSNQPQH,NA,TRBV3-1/TRBV3-2,NA
ASSVDPVGAF,NA,TRBV7-2,NA
ASSTGTENTEAF,TRBD1,TRBV5-1,NA
ASTPRSPPYEQY,NA,TRBV7-9,NA
ASSSRGGHEQY,NA,TRBV5-6,NA
ASSGTAGNTIY,NA,TRBV12-3/TRBV12-4,NA
ASSEASQALEQF,NA,TRBV2,NA
ASSLGGVYGYT,NA,TRBV7-2,NA